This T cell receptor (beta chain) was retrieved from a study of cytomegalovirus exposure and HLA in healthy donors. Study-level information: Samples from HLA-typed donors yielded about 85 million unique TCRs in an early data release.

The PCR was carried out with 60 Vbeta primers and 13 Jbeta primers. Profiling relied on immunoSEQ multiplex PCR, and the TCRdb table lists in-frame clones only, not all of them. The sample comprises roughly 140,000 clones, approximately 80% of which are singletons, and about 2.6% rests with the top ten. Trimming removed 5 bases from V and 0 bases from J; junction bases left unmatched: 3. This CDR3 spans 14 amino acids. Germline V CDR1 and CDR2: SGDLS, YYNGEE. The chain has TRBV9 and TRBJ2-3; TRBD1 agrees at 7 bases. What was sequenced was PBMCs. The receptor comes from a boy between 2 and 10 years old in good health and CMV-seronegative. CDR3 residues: CASSETGSTDTQYF. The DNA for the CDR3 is TGTGCCAGCAGTGAGACAGGGAGCACAGATACGCAGTATTTT.